The following is a T cell receptor (beta chain) sequence with its context. Its antigen is not known. The CDR3 is made up of 16 amino acids. Per germline, CDR1 GTSNPN and CDR2 SVGIG (reference sequence). With 5 bases clipped from V and 4 bases from J, the junction kept 16 bases outside the gene matches. This entry belongs to a study of cytomegalovirus exposure and HLA in healthy donors. Overall study findings and caveats: Of the V segments, some could not be distinguished, including TRBV6-2 and TRBV6-3, and were excluded. Through in vitro validation, a few CMV-associated chains were shown to be specific for CMV antigens. The authors later found TCR association rates varying by HLA locus, with DRB1 most and HLA-C fewest. The study assumed roughly uniform donor sequencing depth for presence/absence analyses.

Amplification used 60 Vbeta primers and 13 Jbeta primers. The data were produced by immunoSEQ multiplex PCR, yet TCRdb's version contains in-frame clones alone and is incomplete. The sample has about 170,000 clones, around 81% seen once. The sample was PBMCs. The origin of this receptor is a woman in her twenties or thirties in good health and CMV-seropositive. The V gene is TRBV30, the J gene TRBJ1-1; 7 bases map to TRBD1. The CDR3 DNA reads TGTGCCTGGTTACGATGGGCGCGACAGGGACGCACTGAAGCTTTCTTT. Amino acid sequence: CAWLRWARQGRTEAFF.